The present entry profiles one T cell receptor beta chain with its context. Its cognate antigen is unknown. Losses at the gene ends were 6 bases for V and 10 bases for J; bases not matched to a gene: 7. The CDR3 is made up of 14 amino acids. Germline V gene lookup returns CDR1 MNHEY and CDR2 SVGAGI. This sample is drawn from a study of shared clonotypes between healthy human individuals. Study-wide background: The people who gave samples were a couple of women and a few men aged 18 to 49.

Profiling relied on immunoSEQ multiplex PCR, and the TCRdb table lists in-frame clones only, not all of them. The sample has roughly 550,000 clones, 95% seen once; the top ten hold 0.095% to 0.12%. Findings and limits, study-wide: The sole specimen, blood, was sampled, and tissue repertoires likely differ. All-four-donor shared clonotypes had higher generation probabilities than non-shared clonotypes did.

Selected positively for CCR7 and CD45RO-negative, naive CD8 cells excluded terminally differentiated effector memory CD45RA+ cells. The genes are TRBV6-5 and TRBJ1-6, with TRBD1 matching 9 bases. The source is a woman in her twenties or thirties in good health. The sequencing sample was made of naive CD8+ T cells sorted from blood. In DNA form, the CDR3 reads TGTGCCAGCAGCGGGACAGGGCAAAGCTCACCCCTCCACTTT. Protein sequence: CASSGTGQSSPLHF.